The T cell receptor (beta chain) under discussion was sequenced for a study of glioma-infiltrating T cells (dated by TCRdb to the mid-2010s). Broadly, across the study: The study sequenced TCR alpha- and beta-chain repertoires from glioma tissue, from non-neoplastic brain tissue and from matched peripheral blood mononuclear cells. Three low-grade glioma patients, about 8 primary glioblastoma patients and three non-glioma patients contributing non-neoplastic brain tissue were included in the paired cohort. To gauge divergence between tissue and blood T-cell populations, every tissue-infiltrating repertoire was compared against the peripheral blood repertoire from the same patient.

There are many counts of this clonotype. This receptor's antigen is unknown. It has no much larger one-base neighbor in the sample; base qualities were not kept. The iRepertoire nested amplicon-rescue multiplex PCR (arm-PCR) platform was used to amplify TCR alpha and beta CDR3 regions from RNA. The input for one-step reverse transcription and amplification was roughly 90-450 ng of tissue mRNA or PBMC total RNA. Following bead purification, Illumina adapters were added by a secondary multiplex PCR, and libraries between 200 and 400 bp were gel-purified. The libraries contained internal 6-nucleotide barcodes that were used for demultiplexing. Libraries were sequenced on an Illumina MiSeq with 2x220 or 2x250 nucleotide paired-end reads. As for how the authors treated the data: Paired reads were merged using FLASH 1.2.11 and were aligned to the GRCh37 human genome using BWA-MEM, after which TRA and TRB reads were extracted. V and J assignment used an IMGT-derived reference of cassette sequences and CDR3 motifs that included pseudogenes. Reads were translated in three frames, and productive CDR3s were defined by a C…FGXG motif without stop codons. Clonotypes were defined as unique combinations of V-J cassette pair and CDR3 amino acid sequence. Reads were filtered by Hamming distance, thresholded by each sample's sequence error rate in mapped regions. TCRdb itself trimmed the public reads at Q25 with fastp, ran MiXCR and retained productive beta chains. Records with the same CDR3 protein are collapsed into one entry carrying the most frequent genes and DNA. It is TCRdb's table, rather than the study itself, that gives the V and J calls and clone size. In this sample the table shows some 180,000 distinct CDR3 sequences, 32% of which occur a single time. The top ten hold 20% to 25% of the sample.

What the authors observed across the whole study: VJ-independent divergence between tissue and blood was found to be below expectation in non-neoplastic patients but above expectation in all gliomas, particularly low-grade gliomas. Only a very small number of CDR3 sequences turned up in both tissue and blood, a result put down to high CDR3 diversity combined with limited sampling. Small numbers underpinned the group comparisons: eight glioblastoma patients, three low-grade glioma patients and three non-neoplastic patients.

The sample comprised glioma tissue, nonneoplastic brain tissue, or PBMCs (not recorded which). The sequence derives from a human donor with low-grade glioma or glioblastoma, undergoing nonglioma brain surgery, or in good health (not recorded which).

The DNA sequence reads TGTGCCGGCTCAAAGGCGGGCGGGAGGATCTACAATGAGCAGTTCTTC. It translates as CAGSKAGGRIYNEQFF. The rearranged segments are TRBV6-1 and TRBJ2-1, with 8 bases aligning to TRBD2. The germline V gene yields MNHNS for CDR1 and SASEGT for CDR2. Counted from cysteine to phenylalanine, this CDR3 has 16 amino acids. Only CDR3 DNA is held: 48 bases, read in frame from base 1. Germline trimming: 11 bases from V, 3 bases from J; junction bases outside gene matches: 15.